What follows is one T cell receptor (beta chain) and its context. Its antigen is undetermined. The sample originates from a study of blood T cells in healthy people across ages. General study points: Higher diversity and more naive CD4+ cells were features of long-lived donors, compared to aged donors.

Combining a sample-barcoded 5' primer with a J-beta primer mix, a second PCR ran for roughly 6 to 11 cycles. TCRdb used MiXCR to reprocess the 5' RACE reads, holding one entry per CDR3 protein. Found here are roughly 900,000 distinct CDR3 sequences, about 30% of them singletons; the top ten hold roughly 17%. This clonotype was sampled from a woman of 80 years or more in good health. The material sequenced was blood.

The CDR3 DNA is TGCAGTGCCAGGTCAAGGGTTCGCACCGGGGAGCTGTTTTTT. Translation: CSARSRVRTGELFF. The chain links TRBV20-1 to TRBJ2-2; the D is unclear. Germline CDR1 reads DFQATT; CDR2 reads SNEGSKA (reference sequence). The CDR3 loop spans 14 amino acids. V was pared by 6 bases and J by 4 bases, with 15 bases between.